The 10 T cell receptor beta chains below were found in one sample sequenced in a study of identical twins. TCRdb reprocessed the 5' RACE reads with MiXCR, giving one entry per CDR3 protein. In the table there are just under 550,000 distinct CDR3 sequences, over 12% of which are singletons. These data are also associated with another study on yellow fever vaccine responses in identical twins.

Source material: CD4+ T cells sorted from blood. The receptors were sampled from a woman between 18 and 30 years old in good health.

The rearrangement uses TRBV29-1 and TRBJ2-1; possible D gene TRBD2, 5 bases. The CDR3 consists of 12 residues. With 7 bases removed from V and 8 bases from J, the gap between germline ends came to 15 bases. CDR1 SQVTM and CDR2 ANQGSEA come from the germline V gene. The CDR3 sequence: CSARTWRDEQFF. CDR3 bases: TGCAGCGCCCGGACCTGGCGGGATGAGCAGTTCTTC.

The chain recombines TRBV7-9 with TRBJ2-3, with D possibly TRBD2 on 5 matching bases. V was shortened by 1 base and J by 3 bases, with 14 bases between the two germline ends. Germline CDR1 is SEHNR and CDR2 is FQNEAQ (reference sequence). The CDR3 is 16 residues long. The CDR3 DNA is TGTGCCAGCAGCTTAGGATCCCCGGGGTCAACAGATACGCAGTATTTT. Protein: CASSLGSPGSTDTQYF.

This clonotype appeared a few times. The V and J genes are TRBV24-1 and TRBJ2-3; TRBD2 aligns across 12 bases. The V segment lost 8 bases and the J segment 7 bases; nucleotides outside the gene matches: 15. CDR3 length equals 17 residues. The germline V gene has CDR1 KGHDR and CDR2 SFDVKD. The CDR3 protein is CATTEGRLAGASNTQYF. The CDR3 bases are TGTGCCACCACCGAAGGGCGACTAGCGGGAGCGTCGAATACGCAGTATTTT.

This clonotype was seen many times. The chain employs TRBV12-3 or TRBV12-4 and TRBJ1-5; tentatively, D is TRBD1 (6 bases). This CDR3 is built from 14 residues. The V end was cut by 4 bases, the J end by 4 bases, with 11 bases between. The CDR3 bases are TGTGCCAGCAGTTCCGGGACAATTAATCAGCCCCAGCATTTT. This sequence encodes CASSSGTINQPQHF.

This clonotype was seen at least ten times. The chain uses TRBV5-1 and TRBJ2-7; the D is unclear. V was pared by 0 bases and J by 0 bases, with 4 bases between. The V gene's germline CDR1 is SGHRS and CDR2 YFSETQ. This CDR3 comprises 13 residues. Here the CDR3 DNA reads TGCGCCAGCAGCTTGGCCGCCTCCTACGAGCAGTACTTC. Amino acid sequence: CASSLAASYEQYF.

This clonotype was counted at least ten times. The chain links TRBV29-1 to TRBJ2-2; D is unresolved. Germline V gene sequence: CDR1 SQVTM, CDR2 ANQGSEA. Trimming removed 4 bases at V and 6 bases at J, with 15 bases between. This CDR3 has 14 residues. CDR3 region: CSVVPAIGAGELFF. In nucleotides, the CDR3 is TGCAGCGTTGTGCCGGCAATCGGCGCCGGGGAGCTGTTTTTT.

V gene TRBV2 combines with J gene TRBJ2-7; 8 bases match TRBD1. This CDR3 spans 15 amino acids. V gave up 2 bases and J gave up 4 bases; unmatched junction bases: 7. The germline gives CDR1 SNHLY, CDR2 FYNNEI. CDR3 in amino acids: CASSERTGRLYEQYF. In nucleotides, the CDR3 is TGTGCCAGCAGTGAAAGGACAGGGAGGTTGTACGAGCAGTACTTC.

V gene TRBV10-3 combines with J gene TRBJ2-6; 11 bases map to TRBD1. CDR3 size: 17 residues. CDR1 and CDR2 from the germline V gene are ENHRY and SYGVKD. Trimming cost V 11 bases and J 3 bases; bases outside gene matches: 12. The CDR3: CASSAGTGGLGANVLTF. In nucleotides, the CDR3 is TGTGCCTCTTCGGCCGGGACAGGGGGACTTGGGGCCAACGTCCTGACTTTC.

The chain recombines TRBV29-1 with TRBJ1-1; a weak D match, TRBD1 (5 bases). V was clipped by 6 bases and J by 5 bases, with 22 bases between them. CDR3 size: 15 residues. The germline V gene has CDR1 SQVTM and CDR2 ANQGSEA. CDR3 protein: CSVVLGPGSVTEAFF. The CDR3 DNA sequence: TGCAGCGTGGTGTTGGGCCCAGGGTCTGTTACTGAAGCTTTCTTT.

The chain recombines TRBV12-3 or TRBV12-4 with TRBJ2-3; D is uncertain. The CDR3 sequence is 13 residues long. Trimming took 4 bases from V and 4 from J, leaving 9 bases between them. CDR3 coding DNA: TGTGCCAGCAGTTCCCCCAGGCCAGATACGCAGTATTTT. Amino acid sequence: CASSSPRPDTQYF.